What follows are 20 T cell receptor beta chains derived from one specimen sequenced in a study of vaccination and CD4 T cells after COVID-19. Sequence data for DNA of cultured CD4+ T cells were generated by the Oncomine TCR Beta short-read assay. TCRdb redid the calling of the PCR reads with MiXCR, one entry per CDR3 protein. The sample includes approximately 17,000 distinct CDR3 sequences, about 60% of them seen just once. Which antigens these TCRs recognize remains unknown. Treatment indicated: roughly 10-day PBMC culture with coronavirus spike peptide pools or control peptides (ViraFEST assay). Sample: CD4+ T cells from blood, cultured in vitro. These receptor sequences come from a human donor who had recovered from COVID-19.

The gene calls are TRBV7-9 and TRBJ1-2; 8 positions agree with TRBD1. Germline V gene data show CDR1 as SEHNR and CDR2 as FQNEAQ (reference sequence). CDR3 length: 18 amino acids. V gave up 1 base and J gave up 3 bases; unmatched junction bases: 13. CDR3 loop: CASSLEAIRRGRDYGYTF. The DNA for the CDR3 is TGTGCCAGCAGCTTAGAGGCAATCCGCAGGGGGCGCGACTATGGCTACACCTTC.

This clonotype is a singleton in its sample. For the CDR3, the DNA is TGCGCCAGCAGTGAGAGGCGGACTAGCGTCGACAATGAGCAGTTCTTC. Residues: CASSERRTSVDNEQFF. The rearrangement uses TRBV10-1 and TRBJ2-1; the match to TRBD2 covers 9 bases. The CDR3 extends over 16 amino acids. The germline gives CDR1 WNHNN, CDR2 SYGVQD (reference sequence). V dropped 2 bases and J dropped 5; count of bases not matched to a gene: 7.

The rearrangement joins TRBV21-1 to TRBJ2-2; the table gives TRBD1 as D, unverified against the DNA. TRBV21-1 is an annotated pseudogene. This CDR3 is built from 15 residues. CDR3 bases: TGTGCCAGCAGCAAAGACGACAGAAGCCCCGGGGAGCTGTTTTTT. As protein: CASSKDDRSPGELFF.

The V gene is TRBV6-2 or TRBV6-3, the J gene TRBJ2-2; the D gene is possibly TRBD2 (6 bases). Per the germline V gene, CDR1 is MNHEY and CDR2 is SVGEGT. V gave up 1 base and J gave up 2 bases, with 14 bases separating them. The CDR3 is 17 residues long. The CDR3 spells CASSYWVQRVNTGELFF. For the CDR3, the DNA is TGTGCCAGCAGTTACTGGGTGCAGCGGGTTAACACCGGGGAGCTGTTTTTT.

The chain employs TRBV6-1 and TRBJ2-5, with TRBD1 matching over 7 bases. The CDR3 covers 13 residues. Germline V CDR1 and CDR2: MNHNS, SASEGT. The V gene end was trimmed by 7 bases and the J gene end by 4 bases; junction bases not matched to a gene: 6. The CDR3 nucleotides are TGTGCCAGCATCCCACAGGGGCCAGAGACCCAGTACTTC. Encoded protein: CASIPQGPETQYF.

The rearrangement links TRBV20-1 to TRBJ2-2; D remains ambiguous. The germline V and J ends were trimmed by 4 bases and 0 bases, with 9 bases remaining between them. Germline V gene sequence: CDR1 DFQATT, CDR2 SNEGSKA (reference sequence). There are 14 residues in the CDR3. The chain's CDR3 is CSATKRTNTGELFF. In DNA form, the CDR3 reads TGCAGTGCTACCAAACGAACGAACACCGGGGAGCTGTTTTTT.

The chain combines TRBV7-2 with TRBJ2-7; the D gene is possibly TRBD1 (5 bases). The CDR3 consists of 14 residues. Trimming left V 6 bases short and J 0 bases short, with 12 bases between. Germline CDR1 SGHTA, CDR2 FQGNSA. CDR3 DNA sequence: TGTGCCAGCAGACAGACAGCCAGCTCCTACGAGCAGTACTTC. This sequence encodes CASRQTASSYEQYF.

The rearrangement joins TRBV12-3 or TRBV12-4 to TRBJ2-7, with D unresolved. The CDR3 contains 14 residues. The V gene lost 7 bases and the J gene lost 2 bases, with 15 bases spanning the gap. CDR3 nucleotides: TGTGCCAGCAAGCCCCTTGGGCGTCCCTACGAGCAGTACTTC. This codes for CASKPLGRPYEQYF.

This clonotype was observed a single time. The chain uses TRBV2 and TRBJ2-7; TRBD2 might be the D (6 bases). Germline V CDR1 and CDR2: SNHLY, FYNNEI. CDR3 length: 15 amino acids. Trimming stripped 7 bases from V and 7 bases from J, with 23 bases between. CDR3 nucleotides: TGTGCCAGCATGCAAGCGGGTCTACTATCTGGGGAGCAGTACTTC. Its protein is CASMQAGLLSGEQYF.

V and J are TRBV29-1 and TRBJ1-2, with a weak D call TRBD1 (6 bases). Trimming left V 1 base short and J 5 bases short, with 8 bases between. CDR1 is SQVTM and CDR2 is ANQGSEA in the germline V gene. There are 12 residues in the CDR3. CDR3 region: CSVEGQAYGYTF. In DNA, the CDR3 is TGCAGCGTTGAAGGACAGGCTTATGGCTACACCTTC.

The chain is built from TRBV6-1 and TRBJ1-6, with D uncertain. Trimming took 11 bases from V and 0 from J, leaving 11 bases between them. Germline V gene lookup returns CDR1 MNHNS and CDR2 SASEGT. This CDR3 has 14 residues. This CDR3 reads CAATPSSYNSPLHF. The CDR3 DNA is TGTGCCGCGACTCCTAGCTCCTATAATTCACCCCTCCACTTT.

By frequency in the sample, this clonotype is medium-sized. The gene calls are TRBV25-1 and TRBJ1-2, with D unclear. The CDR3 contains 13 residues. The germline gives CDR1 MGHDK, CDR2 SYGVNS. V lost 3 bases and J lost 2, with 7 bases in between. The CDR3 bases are TGTGCCAGCAGTGACGGGGAAAACTATGGCTACACCTTC. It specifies CASSDGENYGYTF.

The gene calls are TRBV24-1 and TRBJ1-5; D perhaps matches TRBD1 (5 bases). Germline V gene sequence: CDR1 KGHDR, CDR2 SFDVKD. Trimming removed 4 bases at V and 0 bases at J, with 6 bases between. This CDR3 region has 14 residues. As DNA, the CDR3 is TGTGCCACCAGTGAGGGGGTTAGCAATCAGCCCCAGCATTTT. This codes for CATSEGVSNQPQHF.

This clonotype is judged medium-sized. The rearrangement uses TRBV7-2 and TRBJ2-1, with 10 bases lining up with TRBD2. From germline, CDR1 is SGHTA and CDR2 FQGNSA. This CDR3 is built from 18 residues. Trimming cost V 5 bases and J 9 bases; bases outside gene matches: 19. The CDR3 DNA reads TGTGCCAGCAGCCAGATCGGGCGGTCTAGCGGGAGTCGGAGTGAGCAGTTCTTC. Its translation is CASSQIGRSSGSRSEQFF.

CDR3 bases: TGTGCCAGCAGCTTAGCGGGAGGCTCCCTCTACGAGCAGTACTTC. It specifies CASSLAGGSLYEQYF. The chain carries TRBV11-2 and TRBJ2-7; 7 bases fit TRBD2. There are 15 residues in the CDR3. CDR1 and CDR2 (germline): SGHAT, FQNNGV. Unmatched junction bases numbered 6, after V lost 1 base and J lost 3 bases.

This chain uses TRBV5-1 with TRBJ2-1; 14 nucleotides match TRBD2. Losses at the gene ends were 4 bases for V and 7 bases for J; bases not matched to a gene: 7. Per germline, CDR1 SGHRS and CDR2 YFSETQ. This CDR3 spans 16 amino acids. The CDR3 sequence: CASSPPGLAGVNEQFF. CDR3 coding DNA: TGCGCCAGCAGCCCACCGGGACTAGCGGGGGTTAATGAGCAGTTCTTC.

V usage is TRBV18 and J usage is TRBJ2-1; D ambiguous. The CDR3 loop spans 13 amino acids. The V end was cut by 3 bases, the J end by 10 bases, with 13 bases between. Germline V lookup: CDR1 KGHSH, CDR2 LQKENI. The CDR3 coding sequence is TGTGCCAGCTCACCTCTCCTTAGAGACGAGCAGTTCTTC. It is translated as CASSPLLRDEQFF.

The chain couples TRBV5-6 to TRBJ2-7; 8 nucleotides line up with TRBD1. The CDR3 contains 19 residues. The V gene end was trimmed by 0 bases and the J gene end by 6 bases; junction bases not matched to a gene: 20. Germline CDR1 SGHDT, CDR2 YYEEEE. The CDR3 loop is CASSLVALVSRQGLGEQYF. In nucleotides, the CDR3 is TGTGCCAGCAGCTTGGTAGCTTTGGTATCGAGACAGGGGCTGGGCGAGCAGTACTTC.

CDR3 DNA sequence: TGCAGTGCTTCCCCCGGGACAGCTAATGAAAAACTGTTTTTT. Protein product: CSASPGTANEKLFF. The chain is built from TRBV20-1 and TRBJ1-4, with 7 bases fitting TRBD1. Per the germline V gene, CDR1 is DFQATT and CDR2 is SNEGSKA (reference sequence). V lost 5 bases, J lost 3 bases, and 6 bases stayed unmatched. The CDR3 spans 14 residues.

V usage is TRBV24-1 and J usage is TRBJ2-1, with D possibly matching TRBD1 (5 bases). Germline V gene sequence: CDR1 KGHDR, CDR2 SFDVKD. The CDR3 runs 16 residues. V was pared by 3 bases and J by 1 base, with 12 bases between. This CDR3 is CATSDDSTSSYNEQFF. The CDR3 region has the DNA TGTGCCACCAGTGATGACAGCACTTCTTCCTACAATGAGCAGTTCTTC.